This T cell receptor (beta chain) derives from a study of blood T cell repertoires in COVID-19. Across the whole study: Sites across the United States, Italy and Spain contributed samples from acute and convalescent COVID-19. PBMCs, B-cell-depleted T cells, or T cells were the source of the cDNA or gDNA that made up the material.

The authors' processing: Amplifying reference gene primers gave estimates of nucleated cell counts. The method was immunoSEQ multiplex PCR; TCRdb's version includes in-frame clones alone and lacks a portion of them. D and trimming were read from the DNA, whereas the V and J calls and clone size are those reported in that table. Of around 65,000 clones in the sample, 65% to 80% are singletons; the top ten hold 18%. Only a few counts were recorded for this clone. This CDR3 has 16 residues. V shed 0 bases, J shed 1 base, and the junction held 7 bases outside the gene matches. Per the germline V gene, CDR1 is SQVTM and CDR2 is ANQGSEA.

This receptor was taken from a man in his 60s with acute or convalescent COVID-19. Source material: peripheral blood. V and J are TRBV29-1 and TRBJ2-7; 9 nucleotides line up with TRBD1. The CDR3: CSVEDPSGTGSYEQYF. In DNA form, the CDR3 reads TGCAGCGTTGAAGATCCTTCCGGGACAGGGTCCTACGAGCAGTACTTC.